This TCR beta chain was captured in a study of shared clonotypes between healthy human individuals. Notes on the study in general: Among donors, clonotype sharing was expected to be affected by sequencing depth.

CD8 cells regarded as naive lacked CD45RO, were positively chosen for CCR7, and omitted terminally differentiated effector memory CD45RA+ cells. A word on this clone: The antigen is not known.

Across several immunoSEQ plates, the genomic DNA of each subset was split evenly. Libraries were prepared by immunoSEQ multiplex PCR; TCRdb keeps only in-frame clonotypes and omits some of them. The profile shows roughly 1,800,000 clones, about 95% of them singletons. The CDR3 runs to 13 residues. Deletions cut 3 bases from V and 2 bases from J, with 7 bases between. CDR1 and CDR2 (germline): WNHNN, SYGVQD (reference sequence). The receptor's source is a man between 18 and 29 years old in good health. Sequencing was done on a sample of naive CD8+ T cells sorted from blood. V is TRBV10-1 and J is TRBJ1-1; D uncertain. CDR3 loop: CASSEYLNTEAFF. CDR3 DNA sequence: TGCGCCAGCAGTGAATACTTAAACACTGAAGCTTTCTTT.